A single sample is the source of the 5 T cell receptor beta chains below, sequenced in a study of cytomegalovirus exposure and HLA in healthy donors. 60 Vbeta and 13 Jbeta primers were used in PCR. The repertoire was sequenced with immunoSEQ multiplex PCR; TCRdb's copy has only in-frame clones and lacks some. This sample's table has tens of thousands of clones. Material: PBMCs. The receptors here all came from a man aged 45-60 years in good health and CMV-seropositive.

The V and J genes are TRBV14 and TRBJ1-2; D call uncertain. This CDR3 contains 13 residues. Germline V gene lookup returns CDR1 SGHDN and CDR2 FVKESK. The V end lost 4 bases, the J end lost 8 bases, and 14 bases lay between the germline ends. CDR3 in amino acids: CASSPHWARGYTF. As DNA, the CDR3 is TGTGCCAGCAGCCCCCACTGGGCCCGAGGCTACACCTTC.

V is TRBV6-5 and J is TRBJ2-2; TRBD2 aligns across 15 bases. Trimming took 8 bases from V and 7 from J; bases not matched to a gene: 5. Per germline, CDR1 MNHEY and CDR2 SVGAGI. This CDR3 contains 15 residues. The CDR3 is CASGLAGGPVGELFF. CDR3 DNA sequence: TGTGCCAGCGGACTAGCGGGAGGGCCGGTCGGGGAGCTGTTTTTT.

The rearrangement uses TRBV18 and TRBJ1-1, with TRBD1 matching 9 bases. CDR3 size: 13 residues. CDR1 is KGHSH and CDR2 is LQKENI in the germline V gene. The V gene end was trimmed by 2 bases and the J gene end by 5 bases; junction bases not matched to a gene: 0. CDR3 in DNA: TGTGCCAGCTCACCAGACAGGGGGACTGAAGCTTTCTTT. Its protein product is CASSPDRGTEAFF.

This rearrangement joins TRBV11-3 to TRBJ1-1; no clear D. Germline CDR1 and CDR2: SGHNT and YENEEA. Trimming removed 2 bases at V and 1 base at J, with 11 bases between. This CDR3 has 15 amino acids. The DNA for the CDR3 is TGTGCCAGCAGCTTAAGTGGGCCGGAGAACACTGAAGCTTTCTTT. The encoded protein is CASSLSGPENTEAFF.

The rearrangement links TRBV30 to TRBJ2-7, with a weak D call TRBD2 (6 bases). The germline V gene encodes CDR1 GTSNPN and CDR2 SVGIG (reference sequence). This CDR3 has 11 amino acids. V lost 7 bases to trimming and J lost 3 bases, with 10 bases between them. This CDR3 reads CASGVRYEQYF. In nucleotides, the CDR3 is TGTGCCTCGGGAGTTCGCTACGAGCAGTACTTC.